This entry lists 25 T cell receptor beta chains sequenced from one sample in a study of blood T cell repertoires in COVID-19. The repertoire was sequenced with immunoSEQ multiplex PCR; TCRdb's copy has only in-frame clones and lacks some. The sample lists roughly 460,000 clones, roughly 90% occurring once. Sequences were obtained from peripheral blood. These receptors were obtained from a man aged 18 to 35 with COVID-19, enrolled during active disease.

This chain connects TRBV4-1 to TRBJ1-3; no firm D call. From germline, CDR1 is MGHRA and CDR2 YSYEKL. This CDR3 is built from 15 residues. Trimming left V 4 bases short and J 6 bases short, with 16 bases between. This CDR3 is CASSRQVVMENTIYF. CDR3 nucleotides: TGCGCCAGCAGCCGTCAGGTGGTCATGGAAAACACCATATATTTT.

The CDR3 sequence: CASSPRQGGYEQYF. As DNA, the CDR3 is TGTGCCAGCAGCCCTCGCCAGGGTGGGTACGAGCAGTACTTC. The V and J genes are TRBV3-1 (or the pseudogene TRBV3-2) and TRBJ2-7; D is perhaps TRBD1 (5 bases). The CDR3 has 14 residues. The germline CDR1 and CDR2 sequences are LGHDT and YNNKEL (reference sequence). V lost 4 bases and J 4 bases, leaving 14 bases between the germline ends.

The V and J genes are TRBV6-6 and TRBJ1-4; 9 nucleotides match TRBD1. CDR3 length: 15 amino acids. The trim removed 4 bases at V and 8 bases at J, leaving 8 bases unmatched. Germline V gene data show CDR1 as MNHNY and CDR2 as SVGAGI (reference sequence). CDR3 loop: CASSSNRGREEKLFF. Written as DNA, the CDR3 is TGTGCCAGCAGTTCGAACAGGGGGCGCGAAGAAAAACTGTTTTTT.

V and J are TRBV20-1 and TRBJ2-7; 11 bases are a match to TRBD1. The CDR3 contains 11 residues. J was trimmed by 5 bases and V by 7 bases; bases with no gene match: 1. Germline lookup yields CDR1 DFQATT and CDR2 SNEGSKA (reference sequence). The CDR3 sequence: CSGGQGDEQYF. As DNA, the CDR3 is TGCAGTGGGGGACAGGGGGACGAGCAGTACTTC.

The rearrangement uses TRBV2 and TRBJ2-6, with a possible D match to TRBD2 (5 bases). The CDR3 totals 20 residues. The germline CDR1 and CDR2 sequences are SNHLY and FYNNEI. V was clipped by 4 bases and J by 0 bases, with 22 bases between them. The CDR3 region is CASSVSSSLNTRSGANVLTF. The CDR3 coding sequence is TGTGCCAGCAGTGTTAGCTCTAGCCTTAATACTCGCTCTGGGGCCAACGTCCTGACTTTC.

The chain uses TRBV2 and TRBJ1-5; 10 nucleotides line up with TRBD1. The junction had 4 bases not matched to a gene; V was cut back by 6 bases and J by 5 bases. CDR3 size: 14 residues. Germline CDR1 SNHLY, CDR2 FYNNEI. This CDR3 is CASSGQGGDQPQHF. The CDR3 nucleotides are TGTGCCAGCAGCGGACAGGGGGGGGATCAGCCCCAGCATTTT.

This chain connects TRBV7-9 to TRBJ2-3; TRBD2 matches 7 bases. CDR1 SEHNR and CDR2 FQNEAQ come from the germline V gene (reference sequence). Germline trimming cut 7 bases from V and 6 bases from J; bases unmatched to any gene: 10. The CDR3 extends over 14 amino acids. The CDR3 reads CASTMGGLFDTQYF. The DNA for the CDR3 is TGTGCCAGCACCATGGGAGGGCTGTTTGATACGCAGTATTTT.

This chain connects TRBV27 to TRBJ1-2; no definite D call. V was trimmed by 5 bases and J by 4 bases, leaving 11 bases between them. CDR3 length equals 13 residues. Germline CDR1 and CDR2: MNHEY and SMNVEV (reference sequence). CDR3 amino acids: CASSLTAGYGYTF. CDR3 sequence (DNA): TGTGCCAGCAGTCTAACAGCGGGCTATGGCTACACCTTC.

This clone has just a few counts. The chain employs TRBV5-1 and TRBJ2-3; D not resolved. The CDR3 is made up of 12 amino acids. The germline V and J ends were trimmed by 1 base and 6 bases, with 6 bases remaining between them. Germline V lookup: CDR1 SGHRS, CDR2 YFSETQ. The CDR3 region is CASSLSRDTQYF. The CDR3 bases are TGCGCCAGCAGCTTGTCCCGGGATACGCAGTATTTT.

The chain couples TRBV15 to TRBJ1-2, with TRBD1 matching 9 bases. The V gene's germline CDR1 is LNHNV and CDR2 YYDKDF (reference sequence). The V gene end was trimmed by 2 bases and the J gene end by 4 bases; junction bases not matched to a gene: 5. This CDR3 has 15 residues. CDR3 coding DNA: TGTGCCACCAGCAGATCCAGACAGGGGGGCTATGGCTACACCTTC. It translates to CATSRSRQGGYGYTF. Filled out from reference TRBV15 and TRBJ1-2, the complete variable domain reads DAMVIQNPRYQVTQFGKPVTLSCSQTLNHNVMYWYQQKSSQAPKLLFHYYDKDFNNEADTPDNFQSRRPNTSFCFLDIRSPGLGDTAMYLCATSRSRQGGYGYTFGSGTRLTVV.

The CDR3 reads CASSSDILSPLHF. CDR3 sequence (DNA): TGTGCCAGCAGCTCGGACATCCTGTCACCCCTCCACTTT. V and J are TRBV3-1 (or the pseudogene TRBV3-2) and TRBJ1-6; D might be TRBD1 (5 bases). Looked up from germline, CDR1 is LGHDT and CDR2 is YNNKEL (reference sequence). V was shortened by 5 bases and J by 10 bases, with 12 bases between the two germline ends. This CDR3 spans 13 amino acids.

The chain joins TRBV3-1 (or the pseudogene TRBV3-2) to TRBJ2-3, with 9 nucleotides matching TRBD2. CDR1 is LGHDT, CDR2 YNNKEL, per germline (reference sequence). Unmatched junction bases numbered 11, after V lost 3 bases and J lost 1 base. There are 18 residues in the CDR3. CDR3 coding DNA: TGTGCCAGCAGCCACACAGCCGCATCTAGCGGGGGCACAGATACGCAGTATTTT. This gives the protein CASSHTAASSGGTDTQYF.

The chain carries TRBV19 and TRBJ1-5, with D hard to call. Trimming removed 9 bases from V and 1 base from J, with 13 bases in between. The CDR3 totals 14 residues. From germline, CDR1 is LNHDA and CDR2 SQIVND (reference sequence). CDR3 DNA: TGTGCCAGCACAAATACCGGGAGCAATCAGCCCCAGCATTTT. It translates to CASTNTGSNQPQHF.

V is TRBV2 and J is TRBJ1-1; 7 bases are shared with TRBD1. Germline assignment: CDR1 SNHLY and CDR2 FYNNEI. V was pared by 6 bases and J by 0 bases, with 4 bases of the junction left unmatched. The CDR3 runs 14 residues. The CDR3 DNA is TGTGCCAGCAGCGTGGGACAGCTGAACACTGAAGCTTTCTTT. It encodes CASSVGQLNTEAFF.

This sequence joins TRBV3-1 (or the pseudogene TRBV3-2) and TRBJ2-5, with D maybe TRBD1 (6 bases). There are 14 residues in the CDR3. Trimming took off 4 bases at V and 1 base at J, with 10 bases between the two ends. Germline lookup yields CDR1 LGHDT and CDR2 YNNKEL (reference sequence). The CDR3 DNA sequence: TGTGCCAGCAGCCCTACAGGGACCCAAGAGACCCAGTACTTC. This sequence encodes CASSPTGTQETQYF.

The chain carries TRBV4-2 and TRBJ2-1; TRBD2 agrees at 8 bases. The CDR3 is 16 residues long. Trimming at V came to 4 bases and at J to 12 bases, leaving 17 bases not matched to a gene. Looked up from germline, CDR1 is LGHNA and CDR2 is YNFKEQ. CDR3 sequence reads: CASSRDIGREGSLQFF. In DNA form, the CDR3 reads TGTGCCAGCAGCCGCGATATTGGACGGGAGGGCTCATTGCAGTTCTTC.

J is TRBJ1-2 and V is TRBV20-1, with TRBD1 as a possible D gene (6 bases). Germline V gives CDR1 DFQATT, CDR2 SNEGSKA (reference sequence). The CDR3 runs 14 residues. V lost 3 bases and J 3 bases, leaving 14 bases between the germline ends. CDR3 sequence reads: CSASGGGGHYGYTF. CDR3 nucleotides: TGCAGTGCTAGTGGAGGTGGGGGCCACTATGGCTACACCTTC.

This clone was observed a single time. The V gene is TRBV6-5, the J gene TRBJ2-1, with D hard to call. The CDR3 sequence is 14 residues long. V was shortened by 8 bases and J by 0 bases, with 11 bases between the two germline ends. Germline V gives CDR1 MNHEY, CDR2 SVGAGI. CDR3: CASSKESSYNEQFF. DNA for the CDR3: TGTGCCAGCTCTAAGGAGAGCTCCTACAATGAGCAGTTCTTC.

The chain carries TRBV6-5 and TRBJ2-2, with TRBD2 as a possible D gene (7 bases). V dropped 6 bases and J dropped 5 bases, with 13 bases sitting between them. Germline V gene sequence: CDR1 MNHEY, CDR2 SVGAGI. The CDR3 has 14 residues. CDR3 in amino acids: CASRTGGRTGELFF. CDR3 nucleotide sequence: TGTGCCAGCAGGACGGGGGGCAGGACCGGGGAGCTGTTTTTT.

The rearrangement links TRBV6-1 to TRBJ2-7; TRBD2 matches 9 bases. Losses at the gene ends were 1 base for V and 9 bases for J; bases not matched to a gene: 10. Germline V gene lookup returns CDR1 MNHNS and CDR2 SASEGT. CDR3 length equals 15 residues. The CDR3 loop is CASSEGGSGGLGQYF. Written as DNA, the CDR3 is TGTGCCAGCAGTGAAGGGGGTAGCGGGGGCCTCGGGCAGTACTTC.

The DNA for the CDR3 is TGCGCCAGCACGGGGGGCCGGGGGGAGACCCAGTACTTC. The encoded protein is CASTGGRGETQYF. The V gene is TRBV5-1, the J gene TRBJ2-5, with D perhaps TRBD2 (7 bases). CDR1 is SGHRS, CDR2 YFSETQ, per germline. The CDR3 has 13 residues. V shed 6 bases and J shed 5 bases, with 14 bases lying between them.

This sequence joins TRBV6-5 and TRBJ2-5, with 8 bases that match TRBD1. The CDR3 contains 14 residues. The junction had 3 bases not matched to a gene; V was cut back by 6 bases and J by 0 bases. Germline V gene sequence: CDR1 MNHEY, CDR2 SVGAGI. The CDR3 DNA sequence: TGTGCCAGCAGCCAGGACAGGGACCAAGAGACCCAGTACTTC. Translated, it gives CASSQDRDQETQYF.

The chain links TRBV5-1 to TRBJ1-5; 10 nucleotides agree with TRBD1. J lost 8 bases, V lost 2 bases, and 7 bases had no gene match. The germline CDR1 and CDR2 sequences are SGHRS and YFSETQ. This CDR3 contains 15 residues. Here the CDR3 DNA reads TGCGCCAGCAGCTTCGGAGACAGGGGGCGGGAGCCCCAGCATTTT. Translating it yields CASSFGDRGREPQHF.

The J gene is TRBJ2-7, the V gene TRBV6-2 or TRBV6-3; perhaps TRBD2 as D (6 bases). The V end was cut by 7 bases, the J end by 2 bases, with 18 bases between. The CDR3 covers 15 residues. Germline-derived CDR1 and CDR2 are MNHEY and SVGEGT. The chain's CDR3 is CASTPRRSGTYEQYF. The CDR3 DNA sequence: TGTGCCAGCACCCCTCGTCGTAGCGGTACCTACGAGCAGTACTTC.

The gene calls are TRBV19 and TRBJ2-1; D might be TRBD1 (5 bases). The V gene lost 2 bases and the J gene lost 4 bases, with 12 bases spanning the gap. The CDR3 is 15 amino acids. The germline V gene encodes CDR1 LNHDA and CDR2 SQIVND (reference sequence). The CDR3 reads CASSILDRPYNEQFF. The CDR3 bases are TGTGCCAGTAGTATACTCGACAGACCATACAATGAGCAGTTCTTC.